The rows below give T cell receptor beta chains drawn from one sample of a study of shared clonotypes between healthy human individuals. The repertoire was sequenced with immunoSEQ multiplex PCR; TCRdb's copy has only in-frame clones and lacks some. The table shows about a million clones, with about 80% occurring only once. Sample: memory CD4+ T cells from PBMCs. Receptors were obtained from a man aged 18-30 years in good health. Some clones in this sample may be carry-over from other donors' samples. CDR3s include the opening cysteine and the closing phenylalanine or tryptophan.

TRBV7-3 CASSPQRVSTNEQFF
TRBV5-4 CASSNRVEEKLFF
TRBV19 CASSPMGAQGDEKLFF
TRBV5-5 CASSLEQTNQPQHF
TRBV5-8 CASSIRLRVDYGYTF
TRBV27 CASSLFRNRASSYNEQFF
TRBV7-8 CASSLGRGANTEAFF
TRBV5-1 CASSFGLALETQYF
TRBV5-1 CASSFNSGRSEQFF
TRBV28 CASREGGGGLKGETQYF
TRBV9 CASSVVIPGVQETQYF
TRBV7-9 CASSLKTREQYF
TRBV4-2 CASSQSGLAGDVADTQYF
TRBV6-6 CATRQGSYEQYF
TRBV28 CASSLLGRGNQPQHF
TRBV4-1 CASSRTGDGYTF
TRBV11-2 CASSTDRGRAGYTF
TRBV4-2 CASSGTSGAYEQYF
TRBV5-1 CASTSDSGSGNTIYF
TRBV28 CASRRDPGKEKLFF
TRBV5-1 CASSLGASGSSSYNEQFF
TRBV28 CASTSGRISLQETQYF
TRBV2 CAGKREGPNEQFF
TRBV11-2 CASSYLGLETQYF
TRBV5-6 CASSLGGLAGGLYSYEQYF
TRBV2 CASSAWTGGGRTQYF
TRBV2 CASSSRLASSYNEQFF
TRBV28 CATRVYVMTEAFF
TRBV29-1 CSVEDDGFRTEAFF
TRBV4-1 CASSNLGLAGKRTTDTQYF
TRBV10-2 CASSDSTGSGYEQYF
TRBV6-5 CASSYLGGELFF
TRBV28 CASSSGLAGGVNNEQFF
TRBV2 CASREDSSSYEQYF
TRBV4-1 CASSQPRTGAFGEQFF
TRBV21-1 CASPDPRREKLFF
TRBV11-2 CASSFGRTGELFF
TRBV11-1 CASSLAVGGYNEQFF
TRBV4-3 CASSQFQDTNSPLHF
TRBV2 CASMRSSGRTEQFF
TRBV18 CASSPRQIRSNEKLFF
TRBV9 CASSVGAGADTQYF
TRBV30 CAIRDSQVEQYF
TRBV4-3 CASSRTIQGTGDRNTIYF
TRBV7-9 CASSPGTSGETYEQYF
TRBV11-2 CASSLVQGTGNTIYF
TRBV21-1 CASVKGVILFF
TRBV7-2 CASSFYGGSSYNEQFF
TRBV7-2 CASSFAGGTSGTDTQYF
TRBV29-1 CSVEIYQNYGYTF